Listed below are T cell receptor beta chains from one sample, sequenced in a study of blood T cell repertoires in COVID-19. Some clones are missing from TCRdb's copy, which holds only in-frame ones; the method was immunoSEQ multiplex PCR. The sample contains around 30,000 clones, around 89% of which appear only once. Sequenced input: peripheral blood. These receptors all stem from a man in his sixties with active COVID-19. The CDR3 runs from the conserved cysteine through the conserved F or W. The order of the fields is V gene, clone size, D gene, J gene, CDR3 protein, CDR3 DNA. D genes are given only for firm matches. Expanded clones are given a class, and other clones once, few, many or no size at all.

v_call: TRBV30; clone_size: -; d_call: TRBD1; j_call: TRBJ1-6; cdr3_aa: CAWSVLGRGDSPLHF; cdr3_nt: TGTGCCTGGAGTGTACTTGGCAGGGGGGATTCACCCCTCCACTTT
v_call: TRBV27; clone_size: -; d_call: -; j_call: TRBJ1-5; cdr3_aa: CASSLQGSNQPQHF; cdr3_nt: TGTGCCAGCAGTCTACAGGGCTCCAATCAGCCCCAGCATTTT
v_call: TRBV7-9; clone_size: -; d_call: -; j_call: TRBJ1-3; cdr3_aa: CASSLGAGNTIYF; cdr3_nt: TGTGCCAGCAGCTTAGGGGCGGGAAACACCATATATTTT
v_call: TRBV7-8; clone_size: -; d_call: -; j_call: TRBJ2-1; cdr3_aa: CASSPLYHNEQFF; cdr3_nt: TGTGCCAGCAGCCCCCTATATCACAATGAGCAGTTCTTC
v_call: TRBV2; clone_size: -; d_call: -; j_call: TRBJ2-3; cdr3_aa: CAVPTNPGTDTQYF; cdr3_nt: TGTGCCGTCCCGACTAACCCGGGGACAGATACGCAGTATTTT
v_call: TRBV28; clone_size: -; d_call: -; j_call: TRBJ2-2; cdr3_aa: CASSSLAGWTRELFF; cdr3_nt: TGTGCCAGCAGTTCCCTTGCGGGGTGGACCAGGGAGCTGTTTTTT
v_call: TRBV7-2; clone_size: -; d_call: -; j_call: TRBJ2-5; cdr3_aa: CASIPERGEETQYF; cdr3_nt: TGTGCCAGCATCCCAGAACGGGGAGAGGAGACCCAGTACTTC
v_call: TRBV13; clone_size: few; d_call: TRBD1; j_call: TRBJ1-2; cdr3_aa: CASSQGQGARDGYTF; cdr3_nt: TGTGCCAGCAGCCAAGGACAGGGGGCTAGGGATGGCTACACCTTC
v_call: TRBV19; clone_size: -; d_call: -; j_call: TRBJ2-5; cdr3_aa: CASSRFDSSQETQYF; cdr3_nt: TGTGCCAGTAGTCGATTTGACTCCTCCCAAGAGACCCAGTACTTC
v_call: TRBV27; clone_size: -; d_call: -; j_call: TRBJ1-1; cdr3_aa: CASSWTAISEAFF; cdr3_nt: TGTGCCAGCAGTTGGACAGCCATCTCTGAAGCTTTCTTT
v_call: TRBV7-2; clone_size: -; d_call: TRBD2; j_call: TRBJ2-7; cdr3_aa: CASSLVSGVQYF; cdr3_nt: TGTGCCAGCAGCTTAGTTAGCGGGGTACAGTACTTC
v_call: TRBV10-2; clone_size: -; d_call: -; j_call: TRBJ2-7; cdr3_aa: CASTDSSYEQYF; cdr3_nt: TGCGCCAGCACGGACTCCTCCTACGAGCAGTACTTC
v_call: TRBV6-5; clone_size: -; d_call: -; j_call: TRBJ2-3; cdr3_aa: CASIPPRSHTQYF; cdr3_nt: TGTGCCAGCATCCCGCCGCGTTCGCATACGCAGTATTTT
v_call: TRBV9; clone_size: -; d_call: TRBD1; j_call: TRBJ2-7; cdr3_aa: CASSGGQVEYEQYF; cdr3_nt: TGTGCCAGCAGCGGAGGACAGGTGGAATACGAGCAGTACTTC
v_call: TRBV14; clone_size: -; d_call: -; j_call: TRBJ1-1; cdr3_aa: CASSQDYGSYTEAFF; cdr3_nt: TGTGCCAGCAGCCAAGATTACGGGAGCTACACTGAAGCTTTCTTT
v_call: TRBV9; clone_size: -; d_call: -; j_call: TRBJ2-3; cdr3_aa: CASSPPISRDIDTQYF; cdr3_nt: TGTGCCAGCAGCCCGCCCATCTCGCGCGATATAGATACGCAGTATTTT
v_call: TRBV5-5; clone_size: once; d_call: TRBD1; j_call: TRBJ2-3; cdr3_aa: CASSFRQGPADTQYF; cdr3_nt: TGTGCCAGCAGCTTCCGACAGGGCCCAGCAGATACGCAGTATTTT
v_call: TRBV18; clone_size: -; d_call: -; j_call: TRBJ1-2; cdr3_aa: CASSQGANYGYTF; cdr3_nt: TGTGCCAGCTCACAGGGGGCTAACTATGGCTACACCTTC
v_call: TRBV6-5; clone_size: -; d_call: -; j_call: TRBJ2-1; cdr3_aa: CASSYSSRALYNEQFF; cdr3_nt: TGTGCCAGCAGTTACTCAAGCAGGGCCCTTTACAATGAGCAGTTCTTC
v_call: TRBV7-9; clone_size: -; d_call: -; j_call: TRBJ2-1; cdr3_aa: CASSPDDTYNEQFF; cdr3_nt: TGTGCCAGCAGCCCCGACGACACCTACAATGAGCAGTTCTTC
v_call: TRBV7-7; clone_size: -; d_call: -; j_call: TRBJ2-2; cdr3_aa: CASSLVGNTGELFF; cdr3_nt: TGTGCCAGCAGCTTAGTCGGGAACACCGGGGAGCTGTTTTTT
v_call: TRBV2; clone_size: -; d_call: TRBD2; j_call: TRBJ2-1; cdr3_aa: CASSGGSSYNEQFF; cdr3_nt: TGTGCCAGCTCGGGGGGGAGCTCCTACAATGAGCAGTTCTTC
v_call: TRBV13; clone_size: few; d_call: -; j_call: TRBJ2-2; cdr3_aa: CASSLKRVGTGELFF; cdr3_nt: TGTGCCAGCAGCTTAAAGCGGGTGGGCACCGGGGAGCTGTTTTTT
v_call: TRBV10-2; clone_size: -; d_call: TRBD2; j_call: TRBJ2-5; cdr3_aa: CASTGTSAETQYF; cdr3_nt: TGCGCCAGCACCGGGACTAGCGCCGAGACCCAGTACTTC
v_call: TRBV11-2; clone_size: -; d_call: TRBD1; j_call: TRBJ2-3; cdr3_aa: CASSLVLPQGARTDTQYF; cdr3_nt: TGTGCCAGCAGCTTAGTTCTCCCTCAGGGGGCTAGGACAGATACGCAGTATTTT
v_call: TRBV6-2/TRBV6-3; clone_size: -; d_call: TRBD2; j_call: TRBJ2-5; cdr3_aa: CASRPSGGAQETQYF; cdr3_nt: TGTGCCAGCAGACCTAGCGGGGGGGCCCAAGAGACCCAGTACTTC
v_call: TRBV2; clone_size: -; d_call: -; j_call: TRBJ1-1; cdr3_aa: CASSEAGQNTEAFF; cdr3_nt: TGTGCCAGCAGTGAAGCGGGGCAGAACACTGAAGCTTTCTTT
v_call: TRBV7-2; clone_size: -; d_call: -; j_call: TRBJ2-5; cdr3_aa: CASNRRTAQETQYF; cdr3_nt: TGTGCCAGCAACCGGAGGACAGCCCAAGAGACCCAGTACTTC
v_call: TRBV11-2; clone_size: -; d_call: TRBD1; j_call: TRBJ2-2; cdr3_aa: CASSGRTGATGELFF; cdr3_nt: TGTGCCAGCAGCGGACGGACAGGGGCCACCGGGGAGCTGTTTTTT
v_call: TRBV6-5; clone_size: -; d_call: -; j_call: TRBJ1-1; cdr3_aa: CASVQAEGAEAFF; cdr3_nt: TGTGCCAGCGTTCAGGCTGAGGGCGCTGAAGCTTTCTTT
v_call: TRBV2; clone_size: -; d_call: -; j_call: TRBJ1-3; cdr3_aa: CASSPAGNTIYF; cdr3_nt: TGTGCCAGCAGCCCGGCTGGAAACACCATATATTTT
v_call: TRBV28; clone_size: once; d_call: -; j_call: TRBJ1-3; cdr3_aa: CASSLQGTRGGNTIYF; cdr3_nt: TGTGCCAGCAGTCTGCAAGGGACTCGGGGTGGAAACACCATATATTTT
v_call: TRBV3-1/TRBV3-2; clone_size: once; d_call: TRBD1; j_call: TRBJ1-3; cdr3_aa: CASSQDRDSSGNTIYF; cdr3_nt: TGTGCCAGCAGCCAAGATCGGGACAGCTCTGGAAACACCATATATTTT
v_call: TRBV1; clone_size: -; d_call: -; j_call: TRBJ2-3; cdr3_aa: CTSSQGCLAGGPLDTQYF; cdr3_nt: TGCACCAGCAGCCAAGGGTGTCTAGCGGGGGGGCCTTTAGATACGCAGTATTTT
v_call: TRBV5-1; clone_size: few; d_call: -; j_call: TRBJ1-3; cdr3_aa: CASSLAGGSGNTIYF; cdr3_nt: TGCGCCAGCAGCTTGGCGGGGGGCTCTGGAAACACCATATATTTT
v_call: TRBV27; clone_size: -; d_call: -; j_call: TRBJ2-1; cdr3_aa: CASSTILRDWNIDEQFF; cdr3_nt: TGTGCCAGCAGTACCATACTCCGGGACTGGAATATAGATGAGCAGTTCTTC
v_call: TRBV13; clone_size: -; d_call: -; j_call: TRBJ2-3; cdr3_aa: CASSPLTWGVTDTQYF; cdr3_nt: TGTGCCAGCAGCCCCCTCACCTGGGGGGTCACAGATACGCAGTATTTT
v_call: TRBV28; clone_size: -; d_call: -; j_call: TRBJ2-7; cdr3_aa: CASLLRDGSYEQYF; cdr3_nt: TGTGCCAGCCTATTGCGGGACGGCTCCTACGAGCAGTACTTC
v_call: TRBV6-2/TRBV6-3; clone_size: -; d_call: -; j_call: TRBJ1-2; cdr3_aa: CASSYSPHGYTF; cdr3_nt: TGTGCCAGCAGTTACTCCCCTCATGGCTACACCTTC
v_call: TRBV6-5; clone_size: -; d_call: TRBD1; j_call: TRBJ1-5; cdr3_aa: CATRQGAIEPQHF; cdr3_nt: TGTGCCACAAGACAGGGGGCCATAGAGCCCCAGCATTTT
v_call: TRBV25-1; clone_size: -; d_call: TRBD2; j_call: TRBJ2-3; cdr3_aa: CASRAGGLVDTQYF; cdr3_nt: TGTGCCAGCAGGGCGGGAGGGCTGGTAGATACGCAGTATTTT
v_call: TRBV6-2/TRBV6-3; clone_size: -; d_call: TRBD1; j_call: TRBJ1-1; cdr3_aa: CASSSEGALGTEAFF; cdr3_nt: TGTGCCAGCAGCTCGGAGGGGGCGCTCGGCACTGAAGCTTTCTTT
v_call: TRBV7-6; clone_size: -; d_call: TRBD2; j_call: TRBJ2-1; cdr3_aa: CASSLVAGGPGNEQFF; cdr3_nt: TGTGCCAGCAGCTTAGTTGCGGGGGGGCCGGGGAATGAGCAGTTCTTC
v_call: TRBV5-1; clone_size: -; d_call: TRBD2; j_call: TRBJ2-3; cdr3_aa: CASSLEAGRVTQYF; cdr3_nt: TGCGCCAGCAGCTTGGAAGCGGGGAGGGTTACGCAGTATTTT
v_call: TRBV11-3; clone_size: -; d_call: -; j_call: TRBJ1-2; cdr3_aa: CASSLDLDSKYGYTF; cdr3_nt: TGTGCCAGCAGCTTAGATCTGGACAGCAAGTATGGCTACACCTTC